A single sample gave rise to the 8 T cell receptor beta chains below, sequenced in a study of immune characterization of retroperitoneal liposarcoma. Each CDR3 protein gets one entry after TCRdb re-called the PCR reads with MiXCR. The sample gives fewer than 7,500 distinct CDR3 sequences, over 25% of which show up once; roughly 40% is in the top ten. Sequencing was carried out using blood. These receptors were taken from a male donor with retroperitoneal liposarcoma.

This clonotype was counted ten times or more. The rearrangement joins TRBV5-3 to TRBJ2-6; possible D gene TRBD1, 7 bases. TRBV5-3 qualifies as an ORF whose function is uncertain. The CDR3 covers 17 residues. Trimming pared 9 bases from V and 1 base from J, leaving 20 bases between. CDR3 residues: CANTLAAGGSGANVLTF. Here the CDR3 DNA reads TGTGCCAATACGTTGGCGGCAGGGGGGTCTGGGGCCAACGTCCTGACTTTC.

The chain uses TRBV6-2 or TRBV6-3 and TRBJ2-1; 7 bases agree with TRBD2. V shed 0 bases, J shed 1 base, and the junction held 6 bases outside the gene matches. Germline CDR1 reads MNHEY; CDR2 reads SVGEGT. The CDR3 length is 17 residues. The CDR3 reads CASSYSVGGRSYNEQFF. In DNA, the CDR3 is TGTGCCAGCAGTTACTCGGTCGGGGGGAGGTCCTACAATGAGCAGTTCTTC.

This clonotype showed up many times. The chain combines TRBV12-3 or TRBV12-4 with TRBJ2-5; 8 nucleotides align to TRBD2. The CDR3 is 15 amino acids. Trimming took 5 bases from V and 4 from J; bases not matched to a gene: 9. In DNA form, the CDR3 reads TGTGCCAGCAGTCCCCTGACGGGGGGGAGAGAGACCCAGTACTTC. Its translation is CASSPLTGGRETQYF.

Many counts were recorded for this clonotype. The CDR3 DNA follows: TGTGCCAGCAGTCCCAGGGCCGGGACAGAGAGGCGCGCTGGAAACACCATATATTTT. Amino acids: CASSPRAGTERRAGNTIYF. V gene TRBV12-3 or TRBV12-4 combines with J gene TRBJ1-3, with TRBD1 matching over 7 bases. Germline trimming cut 5 bases from V and 2 bases from J; bases unmatched to any gene: 18. The CDR3 length is 19 residues.

This sequence joins TRBV6-1 and TRBJ2-5, with TRBD1 as a possible D gene (6 bases). The germline gives CDR1 MNHNS, CDR2 SASEGT. The CDR3 runs to 13 residues. V gave up 7 bases and J gave up 5 bases, with 14 bases separating them. The CDR3: CASTPRGTETQYF. CDR3 sequence (DNA): TGTGCCAGCACCCCCAGGGGTACGGAGACCCAGTACTTC.

There are a few counts of this clonotype. The rearrangement links TRBV7-2 to TRBJ2-1; D possibly uses TRBD1 or TRBD2 (6 bases each). The tail of the sequence fits TRBJ2-5 better, so the J call may be wrong. CDR1 is SGHTA, CDR2 FQGNSA, per germline. The CDR3 loop spans 16 amino acids. CDR3 in amino acids: CASSHQTGNSGETQYF. CDR3 DNA sequence: TGTGCCAGCAGCCATCAGACAGGCAACAGCGGGGAGACCCAGTACTTC.

The chain uses TRBV7-2 and TRBJ1-3; D is possibly TRBD1 (5 bases). V lost 1 base to trimming and J lost 4 bases, with 11 bases between them. The length of the CDR3 is 15 residues. Germline CDR1 and CDR2: SGHTA and FQGNSA. The CDR3 sequence is CASSLGRVGGNTIYF. As DNA, the CDR3 is TGTGCCAGCAGCTTAGGCAGGGTTGGAGGAAACACCATATATTTT.

This clonotype was counted between two and nine times. The chain joins TRBV12-3 or TRBV12-4 to TRBJ1-1; D not certain. The CDR3 is 15 amino acids. Trimming removed 6 bases from V and 0 bases from J, with 14 bases in between. CDR3 region: CASSSPEVMNTEAFF. Written as DNA, the CDR3 is TGTGCCAGCAGCTCCCCGGAGGTCATGAACACTGAAGCTTTCTTT.